These 24 T cell receptor beta chains were sequenced from one sample in a study of T-cell memory formation after mild COVID-19. TCRdb re-called the 5' RACE reads through MiXCR, storing one row per CDR3 protein. The data contain 300,000 to 350,000 distinct CDR3 sequences, 14% of them seen just once; the ten biggest clones take up 21%. The sequencing input was PBMCs or a T cell subset sorted from them (not recorded which). Every receptor here comes from a man younger than 35 who had mild COVID-19 (a few samples of this study predate the infection). Cell type and time point are not known.

This chain links TRBV7-2 with TRBJ2-5, with TRBD2 matching 9 bases. This CDR3 is built from 16 residues. V was clipped by 5 bases and J by 1 base; unmatched bases: 8. CDR1 and CDR2 (germline): SGHTA, FQGNSA. Here the CDR3 reads CASSPAHSGGQETQYF. CDR3 nucleotides: TGTGCCAGCAGCCCAGCCCATAGCGGGGGCCAAGAGACCCAGTACTTC.

This sequence joins TRBV24-1 and TRBJ2-2; the D gene is possibly TRBD2 (7 bases). With 12 bases removed from V and 0 bases from J, the gap between germline ends came to 10 bases. Germline loops: CDR1 KGHDR, CDR2 SFDVKD. The length of the CDR3 is 13 residues. For the CDR3, the DNA is TGTGCCTCGCGGGGGCCGAACACCGGGGAGCTGTTTTTT. It encodes CASRGPNTGELFF.

This clonotype was picked up a small number of times. The chain joins TRBV2 to TRBJ1-1; TRBD1 aligns across 7 bases. CDR3 length: 14 residues. V was pared by 6 bases and J by 0 bases, with 4 bases of the junction left unmatched. From germline, CDR1 is SNHLY and CDR2 FYNNEI. The CDR3: CASRMGQLNTEAFF. The CDR3 DNA is TGTGCCAGCAGGATGGGACAGTTGAACACTGAAGCTTTCTTT. Looking up the rest from reference TRBV2 and TRBJ1-1 gives the full variable domain: EPEVTQTPSHQVTQMGQEVILRCVPISNHLYFYWYRQILGQKVEFLVSFYNNEISEKSEIFDDQFSVERPDGSNFTLKIRSTKLEDSAMYFCASRMGQLNTEAFFGQGTRLTVV.

This clonotype has a handful of counts. The CDR3 DNA reads TGTGCCAGCACCTTCAGGGGGACCTCCTACGAGCAGTACTTC. Amino acid sequence: CASTFRGTSYEQYF. The chain couples TRBV12-3 or TRBV12-4 to TRBJ2-7; 7 bases match TRBD1. This CDR3 has 14 amino acids. J gave up 0 bases and V 7 bases, and 6 bases lay outside the gene matches.

The chain has TRBV5-1 and TRBJ1-1, with D possibly matching TRBD1 (5 bases). The V end lost 3 bases, the J end lost 3 bases, and 15 bases lay between the germline ends. From germline, CDR1 is SGHRS and CDR2 YFSETQ. This CDR3 contains 15 residues. The CDR3 spells CASSSPPQGDTEAFF. As DNA, the CDR3 is TGCGCCAGCAGCTCCCCCCCCCAAGGGGACACTGAAGCTTTCTTT.

This clonotype has just one count. This may come from a read error, since a much larger clone is one base off. The gene calls are TRBV6-6 and TRBJ2-7; D is unclear. Trimming removed 8 bases at V and 3 bases at J, with 11 bases between. This CDR3 region has 12 residues. From germline, CDR1 is MNHNY and CDR2 SVGAGI (reference sequence). The chain's CDR3 is CASERPYYEQYV. The CDR3 DNA is TGTGCCAGCGAGAGGCCGTACTACGAGCAGTACGTC.

This chain links TRBV7-2 with TRBJ2-3; D could derive from TRBD1 or TRBD2 (6 bases each). Germline assignment: CDR1 SGHTA and CDR2 FQGNSA. This CDR3 has 14 residues. Trimming removed 5 bases at V and 5 bases at J, with 14 bases between. The CDR3, as DNA: TGTGCCAGCAGCCCGGGGGCCGGGAAAGATACGCAGTATTTT. Protein sequence: CASSPGAGKDTQYF.

V and J are TRBV30 and TRBJ2-3; 7 bases align to TRBD2. This CDR3 region has 16 residues. The germline gives CDR1 GTSNPN, CDR2 SVGIG (reference sequence). After removal of 0 bases from V and 0 bases from J, the junction contained 6 bases not matched to a gene. Here the CDR3 DNA reads TGTGCCTGGAGTGTACTACAAGCGGGGAGCACAGATACGCAGTATTTT. This sequence encodes CAWSVLQAGSTDTQYF.

This clonotype was recorded a few times. The rearrangement links TRBV7-3 to TRBJ2-1; TRBD2 matches 11 bases. J gave up 7 bases and V 0 bases, and 5 bases lay outside the gene matches. This CDR3 is built from 16 residues. Germline lookup yields CDR1 SGHTA and CDR2 FQGTGA. The CDR3 DNA reads TGTGCCAGCAGCTTAACTAGCGGGGGGGCCCGGAATGAGCAGTTCTTC. Amino acids: CASSLTSGGARNEQFF. The variable domain in full, with the rest retrieved from reference TRBV7-3 and TRBJ2-1, is GAGVSQTPSNKVTEKGKYVELRCDPISGHTALYWYRQSLGQGPEFLIYFQGTGAADDSGLPNDRFFAVRPEGSVSTLKIQRTERGDSAVYLCASSLTSGGARNEQFFGPGTRLTVL.

In this sample, this clonotype turned up once. The rearrangement links TRBV7-9 to TRBJ2-7; tentatively, D is TRBD1 (6 bases). The CDR3 is 13 amino acids. Germline lookup yields CDR1 SEHNR and CDR2 FQNEAQ (reference sequence). V dropped 6 bases and J dropped 1 base, with 10 bases sitting between them. The CDR3 protein is CASSRDNSYEQYV. DNA of the CDR3: TGTGCCAGCAGTCGGGACAATTCCTACGAGCAGTACGTC.

V usage is TRBV6-2 or TRBV6-3 and J usage is TRBJ1-5; the D is unclear. The CDR3 contains 14 residues. Germline CDR1 and CDR2: MNHEY and SVGEGT. V was shortened by 6 bases and J by 0 bases, with 9 bases between the two germline ends. The CDR3 nucleotides read TGTGCCAGCAGCCCTCGGTATAGCAATCAGCCCCAGCATTTT. Residues: CASSPRYSNQPQHF.

In its sample, this clonotype was seen a few times. The chain combines TRBV6-5 with TRBJ1-6; D is undetermined. Trimming pared 7 bases from V and 8 bases from J, leaving 15 bases between. There are 14 residues in the CDR3. Germline V lookup: CDR1 MNHEY, CDR2 SVGAGI. The CDR3 DNA reads TGTGCCAGCACGGATGCAGGAAGCGATTCACCCCTCCACTTT. The encoded protein is CASTDAGSDSPLHF.

This clonotype occurred a few times. This chain uses TRBV3-1 with TRBJ2-1; no clear D. Trimming removed 1 base from V and 8 bases from J, with 12 bases in between. Germline assignment: CDR1 LGHDT and CDR2 YNNKEL (reference sequence). The CDR3 totals 14 residues. The DNA for the CDR3 is TGTGCCAGCAGCCAAGGCCCCAGGAAGGATGAGCAGTTCTTC. The encoded protein is CASSQGPRKDEQFF.

J is TRBJ1-3 and V is TRBV12-3 or TRBV12-4; D is unresolved. The CDR3 has 14 amino acids. V was clipped by 5 bases and J by 0 bases, with 8 bases between them. The CDR3 region has the DNA TGTGCCAGCAGTCGGGCCAGCTCTGGAAACACCATATATTTT. Encoded protein: CASSRASSGNTIYF.

This clonotype was counted between two and nine times. This chain joins TRBV5-1 and TRBJ2-7; TRBD1 or TRBD2 may be the D gene (5 bases each). CDR1 and CDR2 from the germline V gene are SGHRS and YFSETQ. V was cut by 5 bases and J by 3 bases, with 18 bases left in between. The CDR3 covers 15 residues. The CDR3 DNA sequence: TGCGCCAGCAGTACTACTGGGACCCTCTACTACGAGCAGTACTTC. Encoded protein: CASSTTGTLYYEQYF.

This clonotype was counted between two and nine times. This chain links TRBV5-1 with TRBJ2-4; D is undetermined. V lost 7 bases to trimming and J lost 0 bases, with 11 bases between them. This CDR3 region has 14 residues. Germline V gene data show CDR1 as SGHRS and CDR2 as YFSETQ. CDR3 DNA: TGCGCCAGCGCCCATGGTTTAGCCAAAAACATTCAGTACTTC. Protein sequence: CASAHGLAKNIQYF.

This clonotype showed up just a few times. The CDR3 nucleotides are TGTGCCAGCAGCTTCGCTACAGGGCCCGAGACCCAGTACTTC. Protein sequence: CASSFATGPETQYF. The chain links TRBV7-2 to TRBJ2-5; D is possibly TRBD1 (6 bases). V was clipped by 3 bases and J by 5 bases, with 13 bases between them. The CDR3 is made up of 14 amino acids. CDR1 is SGHTA, CDR2 FQGNSA, per germline.

The chain carries TRBV5-1 and TRBJ2-5; D possibly uses TRBD1 or TRBD2 (5 bases each). Germline-derived CDR1 and CDR2 are SGHRS and YFSETQ. The V and J ends lost 3 bases and 1 base respectively, with 16 bases between them. The CDR3 runs 16 residues. The CDR3 reads CASSSSGTGFQETQYF. CDR3 nucleotide sequence: TGCGCCAGCAGCTCCTCCGGGACGGGGTTCCAAGAGACCCAGTACTTC.

This clonotype was counted only a few times. At one end, the junction sequence differs from germline, possibly due to a read error. This chain joins TRBV4-1 and TRBJ2-2; 10 nucleotides line up with TRBD2. The germline V gene has CDR1 MGHRA and CDR2 YSYEKL. The CDR3 spans 17 residues. The CDR3 DNA follows: TGCGCCAGCAGTCAAGGAAGCGGGGGGGCATATACCGGGGAGCTGTTTTTT. This gives the protein CASSQGSGGAYTGELFF.

This clonotype was picked up a small number of times. The V call is TRBV6-1, the J call TRBJ1-6; unclear D gene. Germline CDR1 and CDR2: MNHNS and SASEGT. Trimming took off 1 base at V and 7 bases at J, with 5 bases between the two ends. CDR3 size: 13 residues. DNA for the CDR3: TGTGCCAGCAGTGAAGAAGCAAATTCACCCCTCCACTTT. Its translation: CASSEEANSPLHF.

This chain links TRBV19 with TRBJ2-2; TRBD1 aligns across 11 bases. The CDR3 extends over 19 amino acids. The J segment lost 4 bases and the V segment lost 3 bases, leaving 13 bases of the junction unmatched. CDR1 and CDR2 (germline): LNHDA, SQIVND (reference sequence). CDR3 DNA: TGTGCCAGTAGTATGGGACGAGGTGTGGACAGGGGGCTCACCGGGGAGCTGTTTTTT. Translating gives CASSMGRGVDRGLTGELFF.

The chain recombines TRBV2 with TRBJ2-1; 11 nucleotides line up with TRBD2. CDR1 is SNHLY, CDR2 FYNNEI, per germline. CDR3 length equals 15 residues. V gave up 8 bases and J gave up 5 bases; unmatched junction bases: 8. DNA of the CDR3: TGTGCCAGCCGCGTATTAGCGGGGGGGCACAATGAGCAGTTCTTC. It yields the protein CASRVLAGGHNEQFF.

This sequence joins TRBV7-9 and TRBJ2-1; TRBD1 matches at 7 bases. J was trimmed by 6 bases and V by 11 bases; bases with no gene match: 25. In germline, CDR1 is SEHNR, CDR2 FQNEAQ (reference sequence). The CDR3 contains 18 residues. The CDR3 DNA reads TGTGCCGGCTTAGACCGGGACAGTTTAATGACAGATCTCAATGAGCAGTTCTTC. Translated, it gives CAGLDRDSLMTDLNEQFF.

This clonotype was counted many times. The chain carries TRBV19 and TRBJ1-6; 12 bases align to TRBD1. Germline V gene lookup returns CDR1 LNHDA and CDR2 SQIVND (reference sequence). J lost 2 bases, V lost 6 bases, and 8 bases had no gene match. The CDR3 has 18 amino acids. The CDR3: CASSGTGGDWPYNSPLHF. The CDR3 DNA sequence: TGTGCCAGTAGCGGGACAGGGGGCGATTGGCCCTATAATTCACCCCTCCACTTT.